This TCR beta chain derives from a study of shared clonotypes between healthy human individuals (dated by TCRdb to 2019 to 2021). For the wider study: Three men and two women, aged 18 to 49 years, made up the cohort. For each donor, CD4 naive and CD4 memory were each run on three plates, CD8 naive on two plates, and CD8 memory on one plate. Each donor's leukapheresis produced roughly between about 0.9 and 9.5 billion PBMCs. The study deeply sequenced blood TCR repertoires of about 5 healthy adults to estimate repertoire size and the extent of clonotype sharing between individuals. Libraries were prepared and TCR repertoires were sequenced by different laboratories using diverse techniques, in order to increase sequencing depth and limit assay-specific biases.

Points the paper makes about the study in general: The small number of donors limited the genetic and exposure-history diversity represented. Even with the large sequencing depth, rarefaction of the sorted-subset datasets indicated that sequencing was incomplete. About 5% of naive CD4, 3.5% of naive CD8, around 2.3% of memory CD4, and approximately 0.39% of memory CD8 clonotypes were shared across several donors. Based on pairwise subsampling, the degree of clonotype sharing among donors was expected to be affected by sequencing depth. Only blood was sampled, and tissue TCR repertoires likely differ from those in blood. Larger estimated clonotype richness was generally found for naive subsets than for memory subsets. Higher generation probabilities were observed for clonotypes shared by all four sorted-subset donors than for non-shared clonotypes.

Spanning cysteine to phenylalanine, the CDR3 consists of 16 amino acids. The read is trimmed to its CDR3 DNA, 48 bases read in frame from base 1. Trimmed from V: 2 bases; trimmed from J: 1 base; junction bases lacking a gene match: 2. From a lookup of the germline V gene, CDR1 and CDR2 are SGHTA and FQGNSA. Points on this clone: What this receptor recognizes is not known. No clone much larger than this one lies a single base away; base qualities are absent. Other DNA variants within this sample encode the same CDR3.

CD8 naive samples consisted of CD45RO-negative cells that were positively selected for CCR7, yielding a CD45RA+CCR7+ population without TemRA cells. The donors were healthy, HIV-negative adults who had no recently reported acute infections or vaccinations. All donors were Caucasian adults living in Nashville, Tennessee, USA. After blood collection by leukapheresis, PBMCs were isolated using Ficoll-Histopaque density gradient centrifugation and then cryopreserved in the vapor phase of liquid nitrogen. Analytical flow cytometry was used to check the purity and quantity of every magnetically sorted T cell population. Each sorted fraction had its genomic DNA isolated and then quantified by UV absorbance on a Nanodrop 2000c. Using the deep immunoSEQ assay, TCR CDR3 regions were amplified from genomic DNA by multiplex PCR. For each cell subset, the extracted genomic DNA was distributed evenly across all wells of several immunoSEQ 96-well plates, and each plate served as one replicate. For sorted subsets, approximately 210 ng genomic DNA, equal to 30,000 to 35,000 T cell genomes, was loaded into each replicate PCR. Purified libraries were quantified with a Qubit 3.0 fluorometer, sized on a Bioanalyzer 2100, and re-quantified with the KAPA Library Quantification kit. A separate single-read 150-cycle Illumina NextSeq 550 flow cell was used to sequence each immunoSEQ 96-well plate. In the authors' own workflow: The immunoSEQ output contained only junctional sequences without quality scores, so filtering could not match that applied to full-length reads. To assign V/J genes and CDR3, sequences were annotated using PyIR, a Python wrapper for IgBLAST v1.9, with IMGT germline references. Reads were filtered out if the reads had weak V/J assignments (E-value above 1e-6), no CDR3, stop codons, out-of-frame junctions, or ambiguous translated residues. V3J clonotypes were defined by identical inferred V gene, J gene, and CDR3 amino acid sequence. Percentage overlap between repertoires was computed as shared unique clonotypes divided by the size of the smaller repertoire. Repertoire richness was assessed with RTK rarefaction, the Chao1 estimator, and Recon v2.1 estimates of unobserved clonotypes. Generation probabilities for all TCRbeta clonotypes obtained by the gDNA method from a few donors were computed using OLGA. TCRdb carries this immuneACCESS record with in-frame sequences only. Its versions omit some clonotypes, under half of them owing to an unresolved V gene in the studies checked, with the rest unexplained. That table is the source of V, J and clone size, and D and trimming were worked out from the DNA. The sample contains about 2 million clones, roughly 94% of them found a single time. Roughly 1% of the sample goes to the ten largest clones.

The rearranged segments are TRBV7-2 and TRBJ2-2, and TRBD1 matches 9 of the central bases. The sample comprised naive CD8+ T cells sorted from blood. What the cell subset or site label conveys for this sample: CD45RA+CCR7+. This clonotype originated in a man aged 18 to 30 in good health. The CDR3 region reads CASSLTGQGNTGELFF. The base sequence is TGTGCCAGCAGCTTAACGGGACAGGGGAACACCGGGGAGCTGTTTTTT.